These 14 T cell receptor beta chains came from one sample sequenced in a study of Tregs in tolerant kidney transplant recipients. Related graft donors supplied nonmyeloablative bone marrow transplants, and mixed chimerism was transient. Measured with immunoSEQ multiplex PCR; TCRdb has only the in-frame clones, and not every one. The data show roughly 64,000 clones, around 87% seen once. This specimen consisted of CD4+ T cells from blood (PBMCs), obtained 6 months after the transplant. The receptors shown here come from a human patient who received a combined kidney and bone marrow transplant. Certain T cells may be donor cells from the graft.

The V call is TRBV7-2, the J call TRBJ2-5; 10 bases agree with TRBD2. The CDR3 covers 16 residues. The germline V gene encodes CDR1 SGHTA and CDR2 FQGNSA. J was trimmed by 1 base and V by 0 bases; bases with no gene match: 2. CDR3 protein: CASSLARTSGQETQYF. CDR3 bases: TGTGCCAGCAGCTTAGCGCGGACTAGCGGCCAAGAGACCCAGTACTTC. Variable domain in full (rest from reference TRBV7-2 and TRBJ2-5): GAGVSQSPSNKVTEKGKDVELRCDPISGHTALYWYRQSLGQGLEFLIYFQGNSAPDKSGLPSDRFSAERTGGSVSTLTIQRTQQEDSAVYLCASSLARTSGQETQYFGPGTRLLVL.

V usage is TRBV4-1 and J usage is TRBJ1-5; D not certain. V lost 1 base and J lost 1, with 8 bases in between. The CDR3 totals 15 residues. Germline V CDR1 and CDR2: MGHRA, YSYEKL. CDR3 loop: CASSQGRFSNQPQHF. CDR3 DNA sequence: TGCGCCAGCAGCCAAGGCCGGTTCAGCAATCAGCCCCAGCATTTT.

This chain connects TRBV2 to TRBJ2-1; 9 bases match TRBD2. Germline CDR1 reads SNHLY; CDR2 reads FYNNEI. This CDR3 spans 13 amino acids. Trimming took 7 bases from V and 9 from J; bases not matched to a gene: 7. CDR3 coding DNA: TGTGCCAGCACGCCTAGCGGGAAAGTTGAGCAGTTCTTC. Translating it yields CASTPSGKVEQFF.

This clone is a singleton in its sample. V and J are TRBV5-4 and TRBJ1-1; D remains unclear. Germline assignment: CDR1 SGHNT and CDR2 YYREEE (reference sequence). The CDR3 covers 12 residues. The V end lost 2 bases, the J end lost 4 bases, and 6 bases lay between the germline ends. CDR3 nucleotide sequence: TGTGCCAGCAGCTTAACTTCCACTGAAGCTTTCTTT. Its protein is CASSLTSTEAFF.

The gene calls are TRBV30 and TRBJ1-5, with 9 positions matching TRBD1. V trimming: 0 bases; J trimming: 11 bases; junction bases outside the gene matches: 11. The germline V gene encodes CDR1 GTSNPN and CDR2 SVGIG (reference sequence). CDR3 size: 15 residues. CDR3 in amino acids: CAWSVRTGAPSAQHF. The CDR3 nucleotides read TGTGCCTGGAGTGTCCGGACAGGGGCCCCCTCGGCCCAGCATTTT.

The chain carries TRBV18 and TRBJ2-3, with D tentatively TRBD2 (5 bases). The germline V and J ends were trimmed by 1 base and 1 base, with 12 bases remaining between them. Germline V gene lookup returns CDR1 KGHSH and CDR2 LQKENI. The CDR3 has 16 amino acids. CDR3 residues: CASSPRVGEGTDTQYF. The CDR3 DNA is TGTGCCAGCTCACCACGGGTGGGAGAAGGCACAGATACGCAGTATTTT.

The rearrangement links TRBV21-1 to TRBJ2-5; the DNA was not used to check the table's D call, TRBD1. TRBV21-1 corresponds to a pseudogene. The length of the CDR3 is 16 residues. The CDR3 region is CASSKGQTALQETQYF. Written as DNA, the CDR3 is TGTGCCAGCAGCAAAGGTCAGACAGCGCTTCAAGAGACCCAGTACTTC.

The rearrangement links TRBV2 to TRBJ1-1, with TRBD1 matching 8 bases. V gave up 5 bases and J gave up 4 bases; unmatched junction bases: 6. The germline V gene encodes CDR1 SNHLY and CDR2 FYNNEI. The CDR3 consists of 14 residues. DNA of the CDR3: TGTGCCAGCAGTCGACAGGGGAGAGGCACTGAAGCTTTCTTT. It yields the protein CASSRQGRGTEAFF.

The chain employs TRBV5-1 and TRBJ1-2; 9 bases agree with TRBD1. V was clipped by 7 bases and J by 6 bases; unmatched bases: 13. The CDR3 contains 15 residues. CDR1 SGHRS and CDR2 YFSETQ come from the germline V gene. The CDR3 DNA is TGCGCCAGCCAAACGGCCACAGGGGGCTCGGATGGCTACACCTTC. The encoded protein is CASQTATGGSDGYTF.

V gene TRBV25-1 combines with J gene TRBJ1-5; D is unresolved. This CDR3 spans 15 amino acids. CDR1 is MGHDK and CDR2 is SYGVNS in the germline V gene. Trimming left V 9 bases short and J 0 bases short, with 15 bases between. The chain's CDR3 is CASSGGQPSNQPQHF. Written as DNA, the CDR3 is TGTGCCAGTAGCGGAGGGCAACCTAGCAATCAGCCCCAGCATTTT.

This clone has a single count. As DNA, the CDR3 is TGTGCCAGCACTAGCGGGAGGACGAGGAATGAGCAGTTCTTC. Its translation: CASTSGRTRNEQFF. The rearrangement joins TRBV19 to TRBJ2-1; 12 bases fit TRBD2. Germline CDR1 reads LNHDA; CDR2 reads SQIVND (reference sequence). V shed 9 bases, J shed 7 bases, and the junction held 7 bases outside the gene matches. The CDR3 contains 14 residues.

This chain links TRBV7-2 with TRBJ2-1; D is undetermined. Germline CDR1 and CDR2: SGHTA and FQGNSA. The CDR3 has 11 amino acids. With 5 bases removed from V and 9 bases from J, the gap between germline ends came to 8 bases. In nucleotides, the CDR3 is TGTGCCAGCAGCCCAGAGCGTGAGCAGTTCTTC. Translated: CASSPEREQFF. The whole variable domain, filled in from reference TRBV7-2 and TRBJ2-1, reads GAGVSQSPSNKVTEKGKDVELRCDPISGHTALYWYRQSLGQGLEFLIYFQGNSAPDKSGLPSDRFSAERTGGSVSTLTIQRTQQEDSAVYLCASSPEREQFFGPGTRLTVL.

The chain joins TRBV19 to TRBJ2-5, with 11 bases lining up with TRBD2. The CDR3 has 15 residues. The germline V gene has CDR1 LNHDA and CDR2 SQIVND (reference sequence). V shed 6 bases, J shed 5 bases, and the junction held 8 bases outside the gene matches. CDR3 coding DNA: TGTGCCAGTAGAAATCTAGCGGGGGGCGAGGAGACCCAGTACTTC. Residues: CASRNLAGGEETQYF.

The chain combines TRBV5-1 with TRBJ1-2, with 10 nucleotides matching TRBD1. This CDR3 region has 16 residues. V lost 5 bases to trimming and J lost 6 bases; unmatched junction nucleotides: 13. In germline, CDR1 is SGHRS, CDR2 YFSETQ. DNA for the CDR3: TGCGCCAGCAGGTCCGGGACAGGGGTGTTTGAAAATGGCTACACCTTC. It encodes CASRSGTGVFENGYTF.